This TCR beta chain was observed in a study of blood T cell repertoires in COVID-19. Study-level information: The United States, Italy and Spain supplied acute and convalescent COVID-19 samples. T cells, B-cell-depleted T cells, or PBMCs provided the cDNA or gDNA that served as material.

Only one count was recorded for this clone. Original methodology: Estimation of nucleated cell counts relied on the amplification of reference gene primers. Assay: immunoSEQ multiplex PCR; the TCRdb copy retains only in-frame clones and omits some. Clone size and the V and J calls come from that table; the DNA yielded D and trimming. The sample records about 200,000 clones, 85% being singletons. The trim removed 7 bases at V and 0 bases at J, leaving 5 bases unmatched. This CDR3 has 17 residues. Per germline, CDR1 SGHAT and CDR2 FQNNGV. This receptor was taken from a woman aged 80 or over with acute or convalescent COVID-19. Sample: peripheral blood. V usage is TRBV11-2 and J usage is TRBJ2-1; 14 nucleotides align to TRBD2. CDR3 sequence: CASITGTSGSSYNEQFF. The CDR3 DNA follows: TGTGCCAGCATAACCGGGACTAGCGGGAGCTCCTACAATGAGCAGTTCTTC. The full variable domain, with the rest looked up from reference TRBV11-2 and TRBJ2-1, is EAGVAQSPRYKIIEKRQSVAFWCNPISGHATLYWYQQILGQGPKLLIQFQNNGVVDDSQLPKDRFSAERLKGVDSTLKIQPAKLEDSAVYLCASITGTSGSSYNEQFFGPGTRLTVL.